One sample yielded the 10 T cell receptor beta chains listed below, sequenced in a study of PD-1 blockade in classical Hodgkin lymphoma. This table comes from immunoSEQ multiplex PCR, and its TCRdb copy is limited to in-frame clones, with some not included. The top ten hold 5.5% to 8.5% of the sample, which has around 100,000 clones, more than 85% seen once. Autologous stem cell transplantation was followed by relapse in every patient, and brentuximab vedotin exposure varied. This material consisted of peripheral blood mononuclear cells (PBMCs), taken before the second cycle of nivolumab. The receptor set was obtained from a human donor with classical Hodgkin lymphoma.

The gene calls are TRBV25-1 and TRBJ1-4; D gene ambiguous. The V and J ends lost 5 bases and 7 bases respectively, with 14 bases between them. Germline V gene data show CDR1 as MGHDK and CDR2 as SYGVNS. This CDR3 comprises 14 residues. The CDR3 spells CASSSNTGGEKLFF. The DNA for the CDR3 is TGTGCCAGCAGTTCGAACACCGGCGGTGAAAAACTGTTTTTT.

In this sample, this clone turned up once. The chain couples TRBV29-1 to TRBJ2-5, with D perhaps TRBD2 (5 bases). The CDR3 is 13 residues long. Trimming removed 4 bases from V and 5 bases from J, with 14 bases in between. Germline V lookup: CDR1 SQVTM, CDR2 ANQGSEA. CDR3 nucleotides: TGCAGCGTTGGCCCCGGGGTTAGGGAGACCCAGTACTTC. Translated, it gives CSVGPGVRETQYF.

For the CDR3, the DNA is TGTGCCTGGGGCTCTGACTGGGGGAACACTGAAGCTTTCTTT. Translation gives CAWGSDWGNTEAFF. V usage is TRBV30 and J usage is TRBJ1-1; D is unclear. Germline CDR1 and CDR2: GTSNPN and SVGIG (reference sequence). This CDR3 contains 14 residues. Trimming pared 5 bases from V and 1 base from J, leaving 14 bases between.

The CDR3 protein is CASSLVGSDEQYF. CDR3 sequence (DNA): TGCGCCAGCAGCTTGGTTGGAAGTGACGAGCAGTACTTC. The V and J genes are TRBV5-1 and TRBJ2-7; D remains ambiguous. Germline V gives CDR1 SGHRS, CDR2 YFSETQ. Trimming pared 0 bases from V and 5 bases from J, leaving 9 bases between. The CDR3 spans 13 residues.

The chain couples TRBV12-5 to TRBJ2-5; TRBD2 agrees at 15 bases. The CDR3 extends over 18 amino acids. Germline CDR1 reads LGHNT; CDR2 reads FRNRAP. V lost 3 bases and J lost 1; bases outside the gene matches: 6. DNA for the CDR3: TGTGCTAGTGGTTTTGGACTAGCGGGGGGGCCCGGCCAAGAGACCCAGTACTTC. Translated, it gives CASGFGLAGGPGQETQYF.

The chain links TRBV7-8 to TRBJ2-3; D might be TRBD2 (6 bases). CDR3 length: 16 amino acids. Trimming shortened V by 5 bases and J by 4 bases, and 19 bases separated the two germline ends. CDR1 and CDR2 (germline): SGHVS, FQNEAQ. In nucleotides, the CDR3 is TGTGCCAGCAGCCTGACCCGGGACTGGCCCCCAGATACGCAGTATTTT. Translation: CASSLTRDWPPDTQYF.

The CDR3 DNA sequence: TGTGCCATCAGTGCGGGGGGGTCCTACAATGAGCAGTTCTTC. Its translation is CAISAGGSYNEQFF. The rearrangement joins TRBV10-3 to TRBJ2-1; 8 bases are a match to TRBD2. Trimming took 4 bases from V and 1 from J; bases not matched to a gene: 0. The CDR3 is 14 residues long. The V gene's germline CDR1 is ENHRY and CDR2 SYGVKD.

The chain joins TRBV7-2 to TRBJ1-1; perhaps TRBD1 as D (5 bases). V was pared by 1 base and J by 0 bases, with 15 bases between. Germline values: CDR1 SGHTA, CDR2 FQGNSA. This CDR3 contains 17 residues. The CDR3 nucleotides are TGTGCCAGCAGCTTAGTAGGGCAGGGACCTATGAACACTGAAGCTTTCTTT. It codes for CASSLVGQGPMNTEAFF.

This chain joins TRBV11-3 and TRBJ2-1; the match to TRBD2 covers 13 bases. The CDR3 totals 18 residues. CDR1 and CDR2 from the germline V gene are SGHNT and YENEEA. V gave up 0 bases and J gave up 10 bases; unmatched junction bases: 12. The CDR3 DNA reads as TGTGCCAGCAGCTTAGATCCCCGGACTAGCGGGGGAAGGTTGGAGCAGTTCTTC. It translates to CASSLDPRTSGGRLEQFF.

The chain has TRBV21-1 and TRBJ2-7; the DNA was not used to check the table's D call, TRBD1. TRBV21-1 is reported as a pseudogene. The CDR3 is 14 residues long. This CDR3 is CASSKDTGGYEQYF. The DNA for the CDR3 is TGTGCCAGCAGCAAAGATACAGGGGGCTACGAGCAGTACTTC.